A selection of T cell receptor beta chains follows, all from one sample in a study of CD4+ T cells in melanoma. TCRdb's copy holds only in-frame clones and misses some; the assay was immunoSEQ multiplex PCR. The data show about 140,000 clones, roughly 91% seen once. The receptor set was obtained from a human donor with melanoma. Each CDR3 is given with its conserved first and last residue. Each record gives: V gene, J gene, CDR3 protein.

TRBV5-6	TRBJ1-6	CASSLERSYNSPLHF
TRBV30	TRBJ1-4	CAWSVLGGSTNEKLFF
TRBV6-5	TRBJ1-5	CATQGSGSNQPQHF
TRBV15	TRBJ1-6	CATSRDAAGGSPLHF
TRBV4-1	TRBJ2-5	CASSARLAGGETQYF
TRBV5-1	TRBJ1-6	CASSLGSTGLNSPLHF
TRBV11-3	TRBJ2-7	CASSSGTSYEQYF
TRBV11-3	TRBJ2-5	CASSLEGGGTQYF
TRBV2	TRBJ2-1	CASSELQSRARFF
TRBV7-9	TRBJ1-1	CASRGRVNTEAFF
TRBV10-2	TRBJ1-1	CASSESQRGNTEAFF
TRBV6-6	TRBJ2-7	CASSYSQGSYEQYF
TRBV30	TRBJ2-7	CACSRGGGEQYF
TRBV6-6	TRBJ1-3	CASSDTGFGNTIYF
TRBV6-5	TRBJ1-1	CASTPPARTEAFF
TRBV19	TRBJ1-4	CASSLSTSGTGEEKLFF
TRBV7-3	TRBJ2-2	CASSLGAGGAGELFF
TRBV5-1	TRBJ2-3	CASSSRLGPTDTQYF
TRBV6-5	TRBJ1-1	CASKDRGINTEAFF
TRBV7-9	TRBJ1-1	CASSSQGDRSEAFF
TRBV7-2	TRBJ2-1	CASSSAGGSYNEQFF
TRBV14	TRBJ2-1	CASSRQLLDEQFF
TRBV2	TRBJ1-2	CASREGGSNYGYTF
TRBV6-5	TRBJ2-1	CASSYGSSNEQFF
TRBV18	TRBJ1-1	CASSGTGVPEAFF
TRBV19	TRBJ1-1	CASLRGQQNTEAFF
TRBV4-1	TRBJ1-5	CASSPNGEGRISNQPQHF
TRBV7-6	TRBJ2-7	CASSLGGLYEQYF
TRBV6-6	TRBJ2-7	CASSYPQGATSYEQYF
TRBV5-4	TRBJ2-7	CASSLRASGGYEQYF
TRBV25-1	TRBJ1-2	CASSEPGTGALSYGYTF
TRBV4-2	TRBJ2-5	CASSRYGRGETQYF
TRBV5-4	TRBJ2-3	CASTFGGTDTQYF
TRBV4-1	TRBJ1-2	CASSHGQGEGYGYTF
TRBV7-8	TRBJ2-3	CASSLARPDTQYF
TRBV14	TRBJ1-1	CASSQGGGGNRPNTEAFF
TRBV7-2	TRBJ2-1	CASSPSRRWTEAYNEQFF
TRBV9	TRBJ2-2	CASSVGWVVGELFF
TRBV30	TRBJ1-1	CAWSVLPSGAEAFF
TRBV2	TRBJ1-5	CASSGGDTHQPQHF
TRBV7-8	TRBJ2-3	CASSRRSETDTQYF
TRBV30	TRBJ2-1	CAWSPRGLAGYRGDYNEQFF
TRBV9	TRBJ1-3	CASSRRQESSGNTIYF
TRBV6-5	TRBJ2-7	CASRTLGPHRGEQYF
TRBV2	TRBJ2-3	CASRLLAGGPDTQYF
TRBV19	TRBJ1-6	CASSIEGQGSSPLHF
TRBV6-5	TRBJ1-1	CASSSGGLNTEAFF
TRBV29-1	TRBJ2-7	CSARTTRAYEQYF
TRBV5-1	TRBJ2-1	CASSLAWSGGPNEQFF
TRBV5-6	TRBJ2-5	CASSLQGEETQYF
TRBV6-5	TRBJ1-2	CASKGEGAYGYTF
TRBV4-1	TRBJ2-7	CASSQGARAYEQYF
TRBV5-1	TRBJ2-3	CASSFAGTGVDTQYF
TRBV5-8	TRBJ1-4	CASSETGPEKLFF
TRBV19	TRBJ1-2	CASSFGPGYTF
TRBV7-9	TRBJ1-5	CASSLAGGNQPQHF
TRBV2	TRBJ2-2	CASREQGPGGELFF
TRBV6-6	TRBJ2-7	CASSRPGQGTYEQYF
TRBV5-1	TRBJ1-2	CASSSTRTGATYGYTF
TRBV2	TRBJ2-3	CASTPSQSLDTQYF